This record concerns one TCR beta chain sequence. These data belong to a study of cytomegalovirus exposure and HLA in healthy donors. Both 60 Vbeta primers and 13 Jbeta primers went into the PCR. The assay was immunoSEQ multiplex PCR, and TCRdb's table has in-frame clones only and misses some. The table has around 100,000 clones, about 70% seen once. The V segment lost 6 bases and the J segment 1 base; nucleotides outside the gene matches: 5. The CDR3 loop spans 14 amino acids. The germline V gene encodes CDR1 SNHLY and CDR2 FYNNEI. The chain employs TRBV2 and TRBJ1-1; 7 bases agree with TRBD1. This TCR derives from a woman aged 25 to 39 in good health and CMV-seronegative. The specimen was PBMCs. DNA of the CDR3: TGTGCCAGCAGCGTCCGGGACAGGAACACTGAAGCTTTCTTT. Translating it yields CASSVRDRNTEAFF.